This TCR beta chain derives from a study of identical twins. Germline V gene data show CDR1 as SGHTA and CDR2 as FQGNSA. This CDR3 comprises 17 residues. Trimming removed 1 base from V and 5 bases from J, with 18 bases in between. Each cDNA held unique molecular identifiers, and template switching gave it a universal primer site. One entry per CDR3 protein, called by TCRdb with MiXCR from the 5' RACE reads. The sample comprises approximately 410,000 distinct CDR3 sequences, roughly 20% of which are singletons, and less than 15% rests with the top ten. Source material: naive T cells sorted from blood. The sequence derives from a man aged 50-60 years in good health. This chain links TRBV7-2 with TRBJ2-1; D gene unclear. The CDR3 spells CASSLVPGSGFNNEQFF. The CDR3 bases are TGTGCCAGCAGCTTAGTCCCCGGGTCGGGCTTTAACAATGAGCAGTTCTTC.